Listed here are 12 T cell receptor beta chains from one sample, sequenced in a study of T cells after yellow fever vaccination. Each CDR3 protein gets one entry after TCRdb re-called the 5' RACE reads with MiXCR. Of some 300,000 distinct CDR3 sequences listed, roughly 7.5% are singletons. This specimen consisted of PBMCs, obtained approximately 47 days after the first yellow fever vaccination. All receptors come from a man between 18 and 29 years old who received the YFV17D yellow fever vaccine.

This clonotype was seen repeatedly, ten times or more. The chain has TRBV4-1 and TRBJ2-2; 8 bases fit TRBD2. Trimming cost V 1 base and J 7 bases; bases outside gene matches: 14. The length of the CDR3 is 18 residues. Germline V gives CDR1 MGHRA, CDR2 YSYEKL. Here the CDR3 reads CASSQAFRGGRASGELFF. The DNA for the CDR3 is TGCGCCAGCAGCCAAGCCTTCCGGGGGGGCCGGGCAAGCGGGGAGCTGTTTTTT.

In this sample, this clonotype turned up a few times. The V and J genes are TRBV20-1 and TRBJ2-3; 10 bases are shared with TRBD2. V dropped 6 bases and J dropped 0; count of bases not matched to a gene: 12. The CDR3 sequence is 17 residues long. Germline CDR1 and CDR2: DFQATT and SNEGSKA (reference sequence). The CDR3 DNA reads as TGCAGTGCCCTCGACCCCCTAGCGGGGGCTAGCACAGATACGCAGTATTTT. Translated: CSALDPLAGASTDTQYF.

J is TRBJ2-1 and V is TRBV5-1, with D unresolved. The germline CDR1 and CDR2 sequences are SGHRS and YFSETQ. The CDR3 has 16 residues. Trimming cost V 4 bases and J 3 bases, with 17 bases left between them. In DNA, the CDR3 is TGCGCCAGCAGCGGCGCTGACGGAAGATTCTACAATGAGCAGTTCTTC. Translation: CASSGADGRFYNEQFF.

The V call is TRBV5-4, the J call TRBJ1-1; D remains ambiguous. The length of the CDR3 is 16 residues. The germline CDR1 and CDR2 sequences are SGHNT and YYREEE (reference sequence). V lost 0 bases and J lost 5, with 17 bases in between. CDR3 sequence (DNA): TGTGCCAGCAGCTTGGGGCCGGACTCCCGGAGGACTGAAGCTTTCTTT. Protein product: CASSLGPDSRRTEAFF.

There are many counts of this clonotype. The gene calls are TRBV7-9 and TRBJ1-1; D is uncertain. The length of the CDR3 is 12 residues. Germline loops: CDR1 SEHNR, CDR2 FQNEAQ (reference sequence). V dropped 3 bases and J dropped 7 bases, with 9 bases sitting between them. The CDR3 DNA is TGTGCCAGCAGCTTGGGCCTGAGTGAAGCTTTCTTT. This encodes CASSLGLSEAFF.

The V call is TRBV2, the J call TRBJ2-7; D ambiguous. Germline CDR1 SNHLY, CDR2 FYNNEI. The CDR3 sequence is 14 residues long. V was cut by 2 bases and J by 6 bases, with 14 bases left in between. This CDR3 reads CASSERRAGPEQYF. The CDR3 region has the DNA TGTGCCAGCAGTGAACGTAGGGCTGGTCCCGAGCAGTACTTC.

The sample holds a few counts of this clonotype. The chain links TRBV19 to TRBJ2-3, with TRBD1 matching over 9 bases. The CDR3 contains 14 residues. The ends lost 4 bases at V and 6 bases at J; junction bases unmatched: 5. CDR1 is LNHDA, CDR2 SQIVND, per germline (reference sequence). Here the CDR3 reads CASSTGQGLDTQYF. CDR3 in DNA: TGTGCCAGTAGTACCGGACAGGGGCTTGATACGCAGTATTTT. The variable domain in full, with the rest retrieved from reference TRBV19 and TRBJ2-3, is DGGITQSPKYLFRKEGQNVTLSCEQNLNHDAMYWYRQDPGQGLRLIYYSQIVNDFQKGDIAEGYSVSREKKESFPLTVTSAQKNPTAFYLCASSTGQGLDTQYFGPGTRLTVL.

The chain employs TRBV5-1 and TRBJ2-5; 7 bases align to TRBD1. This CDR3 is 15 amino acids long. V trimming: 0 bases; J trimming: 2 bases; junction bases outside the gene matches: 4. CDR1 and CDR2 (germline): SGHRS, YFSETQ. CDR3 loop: CASSLDRGSQETQYF. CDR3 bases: TGCGCCAGCAGCTTGGACAGGGGATCACAAGAGACCCAGTACTTC.

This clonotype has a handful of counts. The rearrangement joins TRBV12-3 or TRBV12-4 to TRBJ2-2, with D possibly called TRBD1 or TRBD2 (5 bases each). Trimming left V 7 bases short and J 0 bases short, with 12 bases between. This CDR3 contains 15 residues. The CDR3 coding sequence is TGTGCCAGCACTCCCCGGGGCCCGAACACCGGGGAGCTGTTTTTT. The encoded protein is CASTPRGPNTGELFF.

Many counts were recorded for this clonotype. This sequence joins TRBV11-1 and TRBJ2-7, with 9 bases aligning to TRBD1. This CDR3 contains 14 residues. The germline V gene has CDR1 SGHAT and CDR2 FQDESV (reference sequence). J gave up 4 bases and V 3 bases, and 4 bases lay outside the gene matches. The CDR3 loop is CASSLGQGGYEQYV. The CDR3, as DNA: TGTGCCAGCAGCTTGGGACAGGGAGGGTACGAGCAGTACGTC.

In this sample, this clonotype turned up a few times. The CDR3: CARRGLHSNNEKLFF. In DNA, the CDR3 is TGTGCCAGGAGGGGTCTACACTCCAATAATGAAAAACTGTTTTTT. The chain carries TRBV7-3 and TRBJ1-4, with D possibly TRBD1 on 5 matching bases. The germline CDR1 and CDR2 sequences are SGHTA and FQGTGA. The CDR3 runs 15 residues. V was shortened by 9 bases and J by 4 bases, with 18 bases between the two germline ends.

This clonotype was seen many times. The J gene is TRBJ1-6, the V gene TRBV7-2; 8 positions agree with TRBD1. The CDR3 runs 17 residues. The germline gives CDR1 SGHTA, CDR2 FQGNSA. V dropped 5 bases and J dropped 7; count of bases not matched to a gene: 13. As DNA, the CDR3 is TGTGCCAGCAGCCCCCTGACAGGGGTATCGGTGAATTCACCCCTCCACTTT. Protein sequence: CASSPLTGVSVNSPLHF. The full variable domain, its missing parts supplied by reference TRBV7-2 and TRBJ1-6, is GAGVSQSPSNKVTEKGKDVELRCDPISGHTALYWYRQSLGQGLEFLIYFQGNSAPDKSGLPSDRFSAERTGGSVSTLTIQRTQQEDSAVYLCASSPLTGVSVNSPLHFGNGTRLTVT.